This T cell receptor (beta chain) was captured in a study of cytotoxic CD8 clonotypes in ibrutinib-treated CLL. Study-wide results and caveats: Clonality at baseline surpassed age-matched healthy donors and tracked circulating CD8+ T-cell counts. Higher clonality was seen at ibrutinib response and a return toward baseline at progression.

In the case of this clone: Its matching antigen is unknown.

Germline V gene lookup returns CDR1 ENHRY and CDR2 SYGVKD. The CDR3 spans 16 residues. The V end lost 4 bases, the J end lost 6 bases, and 21 bases lay between the germline ends. Sequencing was performed with immunoSEQ multiplex PCR; in TCRdb, only in-frame clones are kept and a portion is missing. The profile shows about 200,000 clones, 70% of them singletons. This TCR derives from a human donor with chronic lymphocytic leukemia. This specimen was PBMCs, taken after 12 months of ibrutinib treatment. V and J are TRBV10-3 and TRBJ1-2; maybe TRBD1 (5 bases). This CDR3 reads CAISGFSQGTFDGYTF. CDR3 nucleotide sequence: TGTGCCATCAGTGGATTTTCCCAGGGTACTTTCGATGGCTACACCTTC.